Listed below are T cell receptor beta chains from one sample, sequenced in a study of cytomegalovirus exposure and HLA in healthy donors. The repertoire was sequenced with immunoSEQ multiplex PCR; TCRdb's copy has only in-frame clones and lacks some. This table has about 250,000 clones, roughly 87% appearing once. Specimen: PBMCs. The receptors here all came from a man aged 18 to 30 in good health and CMV-seropositive. Both conserved end residues are part of each CDR3. The D gene is left open where the match is weak. Clone size is stated in some rows and not others, as once, few, many or a class when expanded.

abundance	v_gene	j_gene	d_gene	CDR3nt	CDR3aa
once	TRBV7-2	TRBJ2-7	.	TGTGCCAGCAGCTCGTCCAGCAGCGAGCAGTACTTC	CASSSSSSEQYF
.	TRBV4-2	TRBJ2-7	.	TGTGCCAGCAGCCAAGATTGGGGACCCCTCTACGAGCAGTACTTC	CASSQDWGPLYEQYF
.	TRBV6-5	TRBJ2-7	.	TGTGCCAGCAGTTACTCGCGGAGGAGCGAGCAGTACTTC	CASSYSRRSEQYF
.	TRBV7-2	TRBJ1-5	TRBD1	TGTGCCAGCAGCGCCAGACAGGGAAGCGATCAGCCCCAGCATTTT	CASSARQGSDQPQHF
.	TRBV5-1	TRBJ2-2	TRBD2	TGCGCCAGCAGCGCTAGCGGAGGGAACACCGGGGAGCTGTTTTTT	CASSASGGNTGELFF
.	TRBV20-1	TRBJ2-5	.	TGCAGTGCCGCTAGGGCCGAGACCCAGTACTTC	CSAARAETQYF
.	TRBV5-1	TRBJ1-1	.	TGCGCCAGCAGCTCAGGACAGCAGAACACTGAAGCTTTCTTT	CASSSGQQNTEAFF
.	TRBV5-4	TRBJ2-7	.	TGTGCCAGCAGCAGCCCGGGACTGTTATACGAGCAGTACTTC	CASSSPGLLYEQYF
once	TRBV30	TRBJ2-7	TRBD2	TGTGCCTGGAGTGTCTTGGCGGGAGCCTACGAGCAGTACTTC	CAWSVLAGAYEQYF
.	TRBV29-1	TRBJ1-2	.	TGCAGCGTTAGGACGGTCTATGGCTACACCTTC	CSVRTVYGYTF
.	TRBV7-6	TRBJ2-1	.	TGTGCCAGCAGCGCATTCGAGACAACCTACAATGAGCAGTTCTTC	CASSAFETTYNEQFF
many	TRBV6-1	TRBJ1-5	TRBD1	TGTGCCAGCAGTGGGTTACAGGGGGTCGCTCAGCCCCAGCATTTT	CASSGLQGVAQPQHF
.	TRBV5-6	TRBJ2-2	.	TGTGCCAGCAGGAAGGCGCGGACCGGGGAGCTGTTTTTT	CASRKARTGELFF
.	TRBV11-2	TRBJ2-7	.	TGTGCCAGCAGCTTAGCGGGAGCTGGGGCGCAGTACTTC	CASSLAGAGAQYF
.	TRBV4-1	TRBJ2-7	TRBD1	TGCGCCAGCAGCCATCGACAGGGGCCAGCCTACGAGCAGTACTTC	CASSHRQGPAYEQYF
.	TRBV5-1	TRBJ2-5	TRBD2	TGCGCCAGCAGGACCGGGACTAGCGGGTTAAGTTGGGAGACCCAGTACTTC	CASRTGTSGLSWETQYF
.	TRBV18	TRBJ1-5	.	TGTGCCAGCTCATCCGCCGCGCAGCCCCAGCATTTT	CASSSAAQPQHF
few	TRBV18	TRBJ1-2	TRBD1	TGTGCCAGCTCACAACAGGGGGTCTACGGCTACACCTTC	CASSQQGVYGYTF
.	TRBV11-2	TRBJ1-4	.	TGTGCCAGCAGCTTCGCGGTTTACCTCGGTGAAAAACTGTTTTTT	CASSFAVYLGEKLFF
.	TRBV5-6	TRBJ2-7	TRBD2	TGTGCCAGCAGCTTGGGGCTAGCGGGAAACAGAAACTACGAGCAGTACTTC	CASSLGLAGNRNYEQYF
.	TRBV5-1	TRBJ2-2	TRBD2	TGCGCCAGCAGGCCGACTAGCGGGAGTGGATCCGGGGAGCTGTTTTTT	CASRPTSGSGSGELFF
.	TRBV28	TRBJ2-7	TRBD2	TGTGCCAGCAGTTCCAATCTAGCGGGAGTGCGGTACGAGCAGTACTTC	CASSSNLAGVRYEQYF
.	TRBV2	TRBJ2-3	.	TGTGCCAGCAGTCGACAGGTCGGGGCATCAGATACGCAGTATTTT	CASSRQVGASDTQYF
few	TRBV5-1	TRBJ1-2	.	TGCGCCAGCAGCTTGGGAGGCCCTTCACGGAGCTACACCTTC	CASSLGGPSRSYTF
many	TRBV7-2	TRBJ2-7	.	TGTGCCAGCAGCTTAGGTAGCGGCGAGCAGTACTTC	CASSLGSGEQYF
.	TRBV5-4	TRBJ1-2	.	TGTGCCAGCAGCCCGGGGGGCAGGGGTGGATATGGCTACACCTTC	CASSPGGRGGYGYTF
once	TRBV27	TRBJ2-7	.	TGTGCCAGCAAACTTGGGGCAGGGGCGTTTCTCTACGAGCAGTACTTC	CASKLGAGAFLYEQYF
.	TRBV5-1	TRBJ2-7	TRBD1	TGCGCCAGCAGCTACGGACAGGGGGCTTACGAGCAGTACTTC	CASSYGQGAYEQYF
.	TRBV7-9	TRBJ1-1	.	TGTGCCAGCAGCCCCCCAACAGGGAAAGCTTTCTTT	CASSPPTGKAFF
.	TRBV11-2	TRBJ2-2	TRBD2	TGTGCCAGCAGACGACTAGCGGGAGTCACCGGGGAGCTGTTTTTT	CASRRLAGVTGELFF
.	TRBV27	TRBJ2-7	TRBD1	TGTGCCAGCAGTTCCGCGGACAGGGACCACGAGCAGTACTTC	CASSSADRDHEQYF
.	TRBV5-1	TRBJ2-5	.	TGCGCCAGCAGCTTTAGCGGAAAAGAGACCCAGTACTTC	CASSFSGKETQYF
few	TRBV18	TRBJ1-1	TRBD1	TGTGCCAGCTCAGATAACAGGGGCACTGAAGCTTTCTTT	CASSDNRGTEAFF
.	TRBV7-8	TRBJ2-5	.	TGTGCCAGCAGCAGGGGGTCCCGGGAGACCCAGTACTTC	CASSRGSRETQYF
.	TRBV4-2	TRBJ2-3	.	TGTGCCAGCAGCCCCCGGCAGGGGGGCCCAGATACGCAGTATTTT	CASSPRQGGPDTQYF
.	TRBV5-1	TRBJ2-3	TRBD2	TGCGCCAGCAGCTTGGGTATTAAAGGACTAGCGGTCACAGATACGCAGTATTTT	CASSLGIKGLAVTDTQYF
.	TRBV27	TRBJ2-2	TRBD1	TGTGCCAGCAGTCCTTACAGGGGGCGCACCGGGGAGCTGTTTTTT	CASSPYRGRTGELFF
.	TRBV5-1	TRBJ2-7	.	TGCGCCAGCAGCTTGGACAGCCCGTACGAGCAGTACTTC	CASSLDSPYEQYF
once	TRBV7-8	TRBJ1-1	TRBD1	TGTGCCAGCAGCTCCAGGGACAGAAACACTGAAGCTTTCTTT	CASSSRDRNTEAFF
.	TRBV5-1	TRBJ1-1	.	TGCGCCAGCAGCTTGGATTGGAGGAACACTGAAGCTTTCTTT	CASSLDWRNTEAFF
once	TRBV20-1	TRBJ2-1	.	TGCAGTGCTAGAGTCGGGAGAGGCCTGTTCTTC	CSARVGRGLFF